This passage covers 20 T cell receptor beta chains from one sample sequenced in a study of primary melanoma T cells and metastatic recurrence. TCRdb's copy holds only in-frame clones and misses some; the assay was immunoSEQ multiplex PCR. The sample includes 1,000 to 1,500 clones, more than 75% of them seen just once. The source material was melanoma tumor tissue. These receptors were collected from a human donor with melanoma.

V gene TRBV29-1 combines with J gene TRBJ1-2, with D unclear. V was clipped by 6 bases and J by 0 bases, with 8 bases between them. Germline V CDR1 and CDR2: SQVTM, ANQGSEA. The CDR3 is 12 residues long. The CDR3 bases are TGCAGCGTCATTACTTCTAACTATGGCTACACCTTC. Translation: CSVITSNYGYTF. The full variable domain, in which reference TRBV29-1 and TRBJ1-2 provide the parts outside the CDR3, is SAVISQKPSRDICQRGTSLTIQCQVDSQVTMMFWYRQQPGQSLTLIATANQGSEATYESGFVIDKFPISRPNLTFSTLTVSNMSPEDSSIYLCSVITSNYGYTFGSGTRLTVV.

The rearrangement links TRBV6-4 to TRBJ2-5; D uncertain. The CDR3 consists of 15 residues. V shed 6 bases and J shed 0 bases, with 14 bases lying between them. Germline V gene sequence: CDR1 MRHNA, CDR2 SNTAGT. The CDR3 here is CASSPDGRYQETQYF. In nucleotides, the CDR3 is TGTGCCAGCAGCCCGGACGGACGATACCAAGAGACCCAGTACTTC.

CDR3 in DNA: TGTGCCAGTACCGCCTCAGATACGCAGTATTTT. It encodes CASTASDTQYF. J is TRBJ2-3 and V is TRBV19; D not certain. V lost 7 bases and J 4 bases, leaving 6 bases between the germline ends. Germline V gene lookup returns CDR1 LNHDA and CDR2 SQIVND (reference sequence). CDR3 length equals 11 residues.

The CDR3 nucleotides read TGTGCCAGTAGTATAACACAGGTCTCCTACGAGCAGTACTTC. This sequence encodes CASSITQVSYEQYF. The genes are TRBV19 and TRBJ2-7; D possibly corresponds to TRBD1 (5 bases). Trimming removed 2 bases at V and 0 bases at J, with 8 bases between. The V gene's germline CDR1 is LNHDA and CDR2 SQIVND (reference sequence). The CDR3 is 14 amino acids.

The chain links TRBV7-7 to TRBJ2-5; 9 positions agree with TRBD2. The germline CDR1 and CDR2 sequences are SSHAT and FNYEAQ (reference sequence). V dropped 3 bases and J dropped 2; count of bases not matched to a gene: 1. CDR3 length: 14 residues. CDR3 bases: TGTGCCAGCAGCTTTAGCGGGAGTCAAGAGACCCAGTACTTC. Protein product: CASSFSGSQETQYF.

This sequence joins TRBV12-5 and TRBJ2-7; 7 bases align to TRBD2. Losses at the gene ends were 5 bases for V and 10 bases for J; bases not matched to a gene: 8. Germline lookup yields CDR1 LGHNT and CDR2 FRNRAP. The CDR3 contains 12 residues. CDR3 sequence: CASGRAAGEQYF. CDR3 coding DNA: TGTGCTAGTGGTCGGGCCGCGGGGGARCAGTACTTC.

The count of this clone is one. V and J are TRBV27 and TRBJ2-1; 11 nucleotides match TRBD2. The germline CDR1 and CDR2 sequences are MNHEY and SMNVEV (reference sequence). Trimming cost V 5 bases and J 5 bases; bases outside gene matches: 5. The CDR3 length is 15 residues. CDR3 residues: CASSVTSGSHNEQFF. The DNA for the CDR3 is TGTGCCAGCAGTGTAACTAGCGGGAGCCACAATGAGCAGTTCTTC.

This chain uses TRBV25-1 with TRBJ2-7; TRBD2 matches at 7 bases. The CDR3 spans 17 residues. Trimming took 4 bases from V and 2 from J; bases not matched to a gene: 14. Germline CDR1 reads MGHDK; CDR2 reads SYGVNS. CDR3 sequence: CASSGPRGSGDPYEQYF. For the CDR3, the DNA is TGTGCCAGCAGTGGCCCACGGGGGAGCGGGGACCCCTACGAGCAGTACTTC.

This clone has just a few counts. V gene TRBV11-3 combines with J gene TRBJ2-5; 8 bases match TRBD1. The CDR3 is 16 amino acids. Losses at the gene ends were 4 bases for V and 5 bases for J; bases not matched to a gene: 12. Per the germline V gene, CDR1 is SGHNT and CDR2 is YENEEA. The CDR3, as DNA: TGTGCCAGCAGCTCACAAATGACAGGGGAGACGGAGACCCAGTACTTC. Translated: CASSSQMTGETETQYF.

This clone was picked up one time. V is TRBV14 and J is TRBJ2-3, with D possibly matching TRBD1 (5 bases). The V gene lost 0 bases and the J gene lost 3 bases, with 16 bases spanning the gap. Germline V gene lookup returns CDR1 SGHDN and CDR2 FVKESK. This CDR3 has 17 residues. In DNA form, the CDR3 reads TGTGCCAGCAGCCAAGATTTATCGGGCAGGGCAACAGATACGCAGTATTTT. It yields the protein CASSQDLSGRATDTQYF.

Concerning this clone: The junction differs from germline at one of its ends, possibly a read error. V gene TRBV19 combines with J gene TRBJ2-6; D is perhaps TRBD1 or TRBD2 (6 bases each). The CDR3 is made up of 17 amino acids. In germline, CDR1 is LNHDA, CDR2 SQIVND (reference sequence). The CDR3 reads CASRTRGAFSGANVLTF. The CDR3 DNA sequence: TGTGCTAGTAGGACGAGGGGGGCCTTCTCTGGGGCCAACGTCCTGACTTTC.

The CDR3 spells CASSTWTSGNYNEQFF. The DNA for the CDR3 is TGTGCCAGCAGCACCTGGACTAGCGGAAACTACAATGAGCAGTTCTTC. The genes are TRBV6-8 and TRBJ2-1, with 10 bases aligning to TRBD2. The CDR3 spans 16 residues. Trimming took 6 bases from V and 3 from J; bases not matched to a gene: 8. Germline V gives CDR1 MNHGY, CDR2 SAAAGT.

As for this clone: At one boundary the junction diverges from the germline segment, which might be a read error. The chain has TRBV11-3 and TRBJ1-1, with 8 nucleotides matching TRBD1. Per germline, CDR1 SGHNT and CDR2 YENEEA. This CDR3 contains 14 residues. CDR3 region: CASSLGTGGTETFF. DNA for the CDR3: TGTGCCAGCAGCTTGGGGACAGGCGGCACTGAAACTTTCTTT.

The chain has TRBV11-3 and TRBJ2-6; possibly TRBD1 for D (6 bases). The V gene's germline CDR1 is SGHNT and CDR2 YENEEA. The length of the CDR3 is 15 residues. V lost 7 bases and J lost 4, with 14 bases in between. The CDR3 coding sequence is TGTGCCAGCATCCAGGGGATGGCCGGGGCCAACGTCCTGACTTTC. Its protein is CASIQGMAGANVLTF.

The gene calls are TRBV6-7 and TRBJ1-2; 7 bases align to TRBD1. TRBV6-7 is assigned to the ORF class and has an uncertain function. The CDR3 loop spans 12 amino acids. J gave up 7 bases and V 6 bases, and 5 bases lay outside the gene matches. The CDR3 bases are TGTGCCAGCAGGGCTACAGGGGCTGGCTACACCTTC. Translation gives CASRATGAGYTF.

This rearrangement joins TRBV29-1 to TRBJ2-7, with D possibly TRBD1 on 6 matching bases. Trimming shortened V by 4 bases and J by 0 bases, and 13 bases separated the two germline ends. From germline, CDR1 is SQVTM and CDR2 ANQGSEA. The CDR3 has 14 residues. As DNA, the CDR3 is TGCAGCGTTGTGACCCAGGGGCGCTCCTACGAGCAGTACGTC. It encodes CSVVTQGRSYEQYV.

The rearrangement uses TRBV7-7 and TRBJ2-3; 9 bases are shared with TRBD2. The CDR3 is made up of 16 amino acids. Trimming removed 3 bases from V and 6 bases from J; junction bases left unmatched: 10. Germline CDR1 is SSHAT and CDR2 is FNYEAQ (reference sequence). DNA of the CDR3: TGTGCCAGCAGCTTTTTAAGCGGGAGGCACAGGGATACGCAGTATTTT. Translation gives CASSFLSGRHRDTQYF.

J is TRBJ2-3 and V is TRBV11-3, with TRBD2 as a possible D gene (6 bases). This CDR3 has 15 amino acids. Trimming cost V 5 bases and J 3 bases, with 15 bases left between them. CDR1 is SGHNT, CDR2 YENEEA, per germline. CDR3 nucleotides: TGTGCCAGCAGCACAGCCGGGAGCCTGACAGATACGCAGTATTTT. Amino acid sequence: CASSTAGSLTDTQYF.

This clone has just one count. The J gene is TRBJ2-5, the V gene TRBV11-3; tentative D call: TRBD2 (5 bases). Trimming took 1 base from V and 0 from J, leaving 15 bases between them. The CDR3 loop spans 17 amino acids. The germline CDR1 and CDR2 sequences are SGHNT and YENEEA. The CDR3: CASSLGERLSYQETQYF. The CDR3 DNA reads TGTGCCAGCAGCTTAGGGGAGCGACTTTCGTACCAAGAGACCCAGTACTTC.

The chain is built from TRBV7-7 and TRBJ2-3, with TRBD2 identical over 11 bases. The J segment lost 8 bases and the V segment lost 6 bases, leaving 7 bases of the junction unmatched. The CDR3 runs to 14 residues. Germline CDR1 and CDR2: SSHAT and FNYEAQ (reference sequence). The CDR3 DNA sequence: TGTGCCAGCAGTCTCCCACTAGCGGGAGCTACGCAGTATTTT. Its translation is CASSLPLAGATQYF.